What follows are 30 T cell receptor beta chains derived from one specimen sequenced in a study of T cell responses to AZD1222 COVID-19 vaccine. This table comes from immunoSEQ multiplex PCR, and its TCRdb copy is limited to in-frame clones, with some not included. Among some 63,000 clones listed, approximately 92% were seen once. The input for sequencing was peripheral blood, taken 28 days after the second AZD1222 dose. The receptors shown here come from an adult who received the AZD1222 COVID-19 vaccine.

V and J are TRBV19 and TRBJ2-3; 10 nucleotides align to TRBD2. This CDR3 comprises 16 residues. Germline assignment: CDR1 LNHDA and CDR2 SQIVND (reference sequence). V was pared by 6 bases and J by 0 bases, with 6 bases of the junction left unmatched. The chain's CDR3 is CASSPLAGASTDTQYF. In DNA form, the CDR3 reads TGTGCCAGTAGCCCCCTAGCGGGGGCTAGCACAGATACGCAGTATTTT.

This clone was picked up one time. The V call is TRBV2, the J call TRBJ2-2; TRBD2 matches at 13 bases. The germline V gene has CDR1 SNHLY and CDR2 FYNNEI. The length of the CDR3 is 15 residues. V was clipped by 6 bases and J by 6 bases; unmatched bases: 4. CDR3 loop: CASSGLAGAAGELFF. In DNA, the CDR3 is TGTGCCAGCAGCGGACTAGCGGGAGCGGCCGGGGAGCTGTTTTTT.

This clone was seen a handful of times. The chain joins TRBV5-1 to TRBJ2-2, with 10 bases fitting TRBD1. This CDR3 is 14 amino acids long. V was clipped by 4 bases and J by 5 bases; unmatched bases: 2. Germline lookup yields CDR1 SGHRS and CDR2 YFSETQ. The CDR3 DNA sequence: TGCGCCAGCAGCGCGGGACAGGGGACCGGGGAGCTGTTTTTT. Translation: CASSAGQGTGELFF.

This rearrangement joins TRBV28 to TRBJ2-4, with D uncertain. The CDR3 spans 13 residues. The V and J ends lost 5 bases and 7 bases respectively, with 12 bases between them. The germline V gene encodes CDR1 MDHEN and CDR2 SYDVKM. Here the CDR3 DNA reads TGTGCCAGCAGTCTGGGCGCGGTGAACATTCAGTACTTC. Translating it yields CASSLGAVNIQYF.

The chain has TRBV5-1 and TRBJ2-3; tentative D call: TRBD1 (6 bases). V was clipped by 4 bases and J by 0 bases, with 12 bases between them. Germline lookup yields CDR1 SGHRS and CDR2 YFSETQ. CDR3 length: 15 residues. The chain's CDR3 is CASSKGQISTDTQYF. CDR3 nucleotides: TGCGCCAGCAGCAAAGGACAGATTAGCACAGATACGCAGTATTTT.

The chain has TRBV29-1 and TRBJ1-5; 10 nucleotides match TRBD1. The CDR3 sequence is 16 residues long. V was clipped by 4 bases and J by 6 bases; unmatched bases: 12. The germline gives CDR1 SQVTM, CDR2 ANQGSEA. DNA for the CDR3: TGCAGCGTTGCCCAGGCGGGACAGGGGATCGGTCAGCCCCAGCATTTT. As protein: CSVAQAGQGIGQPQHF.

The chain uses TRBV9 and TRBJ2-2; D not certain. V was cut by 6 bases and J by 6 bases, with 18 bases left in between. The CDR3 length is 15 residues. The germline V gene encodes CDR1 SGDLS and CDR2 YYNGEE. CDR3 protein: CASNKRRVGAGELFF. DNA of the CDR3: TGTGCCAGCAACAAAAGACGGGTCGGAGCCGGGGAGCTGTTTTTT. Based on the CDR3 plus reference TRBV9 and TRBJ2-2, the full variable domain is DSGVTQTPKHLITATGQRVTLRCSPRSGDLSVYWYQQSLDQGLQFLIQYYNGEERAKGNILERFSAQQFPDLHSELNLSSLELGDSALYFCASNKRRVGAGELFFGEGSRLTVL.

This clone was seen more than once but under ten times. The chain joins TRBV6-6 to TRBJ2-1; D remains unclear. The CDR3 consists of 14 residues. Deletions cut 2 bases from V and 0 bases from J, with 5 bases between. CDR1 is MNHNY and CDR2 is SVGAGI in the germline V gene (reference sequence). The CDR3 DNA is TGTGCCAGCAGTTACGAGAGCTCCTACAATGAGCAGTTCTTC. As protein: CASSYESSYNEQFF.

The CDR3 loop is CASGARGTEAFF. CDR3 nucleotide sequence: TGTGCCAGCGGGGCGCGGGGCACTGAAGCTTTCTTT. The J gene is TRBJ1-1, the V gene TRBV2; the D gene is possibly TRBD1 (5 bases). Deletions cut 8 bases from V and 4 bases from J, with 11 bases between. The CDR3 contains 12 residues. Germline values: CDR1 SNHLY, CDR2 FYNNEI.

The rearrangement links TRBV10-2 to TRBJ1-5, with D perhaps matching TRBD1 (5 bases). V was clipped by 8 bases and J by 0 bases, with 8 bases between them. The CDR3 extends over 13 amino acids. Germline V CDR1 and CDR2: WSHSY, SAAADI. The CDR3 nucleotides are TGCGCCAGCGGGGGACTTAGCAATCAGCCCCAGCATTTT. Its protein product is CASGGLSNQPQHF.

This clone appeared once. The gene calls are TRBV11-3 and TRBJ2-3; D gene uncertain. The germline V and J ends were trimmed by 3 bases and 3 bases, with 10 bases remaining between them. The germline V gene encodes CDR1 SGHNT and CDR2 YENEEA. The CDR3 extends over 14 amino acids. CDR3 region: CASSFTSLTDTQYF. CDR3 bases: TGTGCCAGCAGCTTTACGTCCCTGACAGATACGCAGTATTTT.

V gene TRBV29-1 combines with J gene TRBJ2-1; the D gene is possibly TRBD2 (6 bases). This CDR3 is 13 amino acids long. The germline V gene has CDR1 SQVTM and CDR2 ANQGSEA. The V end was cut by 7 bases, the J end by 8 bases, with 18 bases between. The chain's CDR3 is CSAPGVVGDEQFF. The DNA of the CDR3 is TGCAGCGCCCCGGGGGTAGTCGGCGATGAGCAGTTCTTC.

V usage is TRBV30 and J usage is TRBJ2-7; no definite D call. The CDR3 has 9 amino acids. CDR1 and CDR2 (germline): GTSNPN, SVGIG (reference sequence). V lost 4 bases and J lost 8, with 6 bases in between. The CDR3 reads CAWMSQQYF. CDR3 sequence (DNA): TGTGCCTGGATGAGCCAGCAGTACTTC.

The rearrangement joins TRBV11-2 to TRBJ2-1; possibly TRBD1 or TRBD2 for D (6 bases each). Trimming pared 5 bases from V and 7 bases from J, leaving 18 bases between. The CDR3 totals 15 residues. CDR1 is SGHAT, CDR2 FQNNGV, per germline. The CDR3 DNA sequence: TGTGCCAGCAGCCCCGGGGGCGGCCCCTTGAATGAGCAGTTCTTC. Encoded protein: CASSPGGGPLNEQFF.

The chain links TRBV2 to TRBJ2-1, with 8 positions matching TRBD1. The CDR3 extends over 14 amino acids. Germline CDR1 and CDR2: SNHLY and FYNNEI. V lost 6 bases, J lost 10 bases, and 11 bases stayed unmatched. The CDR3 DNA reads TGTGCCAGCAGCAGGGAGGACAGGGCCTACGAGCAGTTCTTC. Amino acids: CASSREDRAYEQFF.

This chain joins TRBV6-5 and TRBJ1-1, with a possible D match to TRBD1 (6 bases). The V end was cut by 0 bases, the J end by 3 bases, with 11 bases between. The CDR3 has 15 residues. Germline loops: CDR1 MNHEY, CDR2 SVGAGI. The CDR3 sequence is CASSYSGGDYTEAFF. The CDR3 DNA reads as TGTGCCAGCAGTTACTCGGGGGGCGACTACACTGAAGCTTTCTTT.

This chain's CDR3 is CASSELRAETQYF. DNA of the CDR3: TGTGCCAGCAGTGAATTACGAGCGGAGACCCAGTACTTC. V and J are TRBV6-1 and TRBJ2-5; no clear D. Germline values: CDR1 MNHNS, CDR2 SASEGT. This CDR3 is 13 amino acids long. Trimming shortened V by 2 bases and J by 5 bases, and 9 bases separated the two germline ends.

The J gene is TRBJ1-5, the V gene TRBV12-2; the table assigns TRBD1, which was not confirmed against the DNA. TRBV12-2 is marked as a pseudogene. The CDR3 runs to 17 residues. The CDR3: CASRQNREIYSNQPQHF. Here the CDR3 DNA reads TGTGCAAGTCGTCAAAACAGGGAAATTTATAGCAATCAGCCCCAGCATTTT.

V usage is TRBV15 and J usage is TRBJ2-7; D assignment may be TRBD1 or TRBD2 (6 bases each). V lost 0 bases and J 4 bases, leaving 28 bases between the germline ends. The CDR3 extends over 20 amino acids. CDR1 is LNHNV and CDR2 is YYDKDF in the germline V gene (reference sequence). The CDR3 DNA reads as TGTGCCACCAGCAGAGACCCCGGGGGCAGGTCTAGGCTACCAGGATACGAGCAGTACTTC. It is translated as CATSRDPGGRSRLPGYEQYF.

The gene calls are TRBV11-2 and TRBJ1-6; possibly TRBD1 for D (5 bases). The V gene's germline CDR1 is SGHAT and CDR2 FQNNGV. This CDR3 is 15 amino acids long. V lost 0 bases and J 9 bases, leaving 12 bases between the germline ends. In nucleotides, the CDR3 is TGTGCCAGCAGCTTAGACCGGGGCAGCACTTCACCCCTCCACTTT. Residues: CASSLDRGSTSPLHF.

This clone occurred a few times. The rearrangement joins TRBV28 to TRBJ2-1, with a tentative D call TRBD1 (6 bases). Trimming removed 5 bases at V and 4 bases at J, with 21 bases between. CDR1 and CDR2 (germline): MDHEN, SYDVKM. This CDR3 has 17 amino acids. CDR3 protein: CASSVVGSGDIYNEQFF. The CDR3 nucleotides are TGTGCCAGCAGTGTTGTTGGTTCCGGGGACATATACAATGAGCAGTTCTTC. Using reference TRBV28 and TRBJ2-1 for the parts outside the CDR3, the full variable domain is DVKVTQSSRYLVKRTGEKVFLECVQDMDHENMFWYRQDPGLGLRLIYFSYDVKMKEKGDIPEGYSVSREKKERFSLILESASTNQTSMYLCASSVVGSGDIYNEQFFGPGTRLTVL.

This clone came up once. This chain's CDR3 is CASSLGGGETQYF. The CDR3 region has the DNA TGTGCCAGCAGCTTAGGAGGGGGGGAGACCCAGTACTTC. This chain links TRBV7-2 with TRBJ2-5; possibly TRBD1 or TRBD2 for D (6 bases each). Trimming removed 1 base at V and 5 bases at J, with 8 bases between. Germline-derived CDR1 and CDR2 are SGHTA and FQGNSA. This CDR3 region has 13 residues.

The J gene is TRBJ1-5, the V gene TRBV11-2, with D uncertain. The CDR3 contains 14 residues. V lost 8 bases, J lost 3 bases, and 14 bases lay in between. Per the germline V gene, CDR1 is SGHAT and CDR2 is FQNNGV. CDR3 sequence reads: CASAAGLTNQPQHF. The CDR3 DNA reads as TGTGCCAGCGCTGCAGGACTGACCAATCAGCCCCAGCATTTT. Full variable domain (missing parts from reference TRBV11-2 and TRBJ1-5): EAGVAQSPRYKIIEKRQSVAFWCNPISGHATLYWYQQILGQGPKLLIQFQNNGVVDDSQLPKDRFSAERLKGVDSTLKIQPAKLEDSAVYLCASAAGLTNQPQHFGDGTRLSIL.

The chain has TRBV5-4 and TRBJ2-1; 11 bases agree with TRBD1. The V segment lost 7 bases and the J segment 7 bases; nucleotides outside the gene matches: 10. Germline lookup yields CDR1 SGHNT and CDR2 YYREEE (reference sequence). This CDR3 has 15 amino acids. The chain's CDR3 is CASGPGQGAWNEQFF. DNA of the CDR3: TGTGCCAGCGGCCCAGGACAGGGGGCTTGGAATGAGCAGTTCTTC.

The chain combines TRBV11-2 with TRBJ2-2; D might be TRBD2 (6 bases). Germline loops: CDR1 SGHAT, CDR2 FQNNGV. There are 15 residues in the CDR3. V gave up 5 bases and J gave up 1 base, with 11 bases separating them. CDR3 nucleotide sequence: TGTGCCAGCAGCATGGGACTGCTGAACACCGGGGAGCTGTTTTTT. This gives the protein CASSMGLLNTGELFF.

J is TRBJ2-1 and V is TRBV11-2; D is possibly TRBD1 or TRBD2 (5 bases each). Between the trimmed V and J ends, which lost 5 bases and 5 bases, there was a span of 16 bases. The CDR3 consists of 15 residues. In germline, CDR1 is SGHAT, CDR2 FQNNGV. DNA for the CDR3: TGTGCCAGCAGCCCAACCGGGACCTACCACAATGAGCAGTTCTTC. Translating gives CASSPTGTYHNEQFF.

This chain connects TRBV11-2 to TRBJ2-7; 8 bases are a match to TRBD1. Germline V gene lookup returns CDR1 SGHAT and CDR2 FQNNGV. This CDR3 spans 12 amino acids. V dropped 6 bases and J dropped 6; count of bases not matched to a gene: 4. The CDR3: CASRPTGGEQYF. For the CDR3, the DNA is TGTGCCAGCAGGCCTACAGGGGGCGAGCAGTACTTC.

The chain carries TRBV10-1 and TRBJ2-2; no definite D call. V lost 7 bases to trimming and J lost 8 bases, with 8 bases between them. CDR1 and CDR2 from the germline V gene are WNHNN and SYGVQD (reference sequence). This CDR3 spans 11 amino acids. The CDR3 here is CASMGSGELFF. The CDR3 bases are TGCGCCAGCATGGGATCGGGGGAGCTGTTTTTT.

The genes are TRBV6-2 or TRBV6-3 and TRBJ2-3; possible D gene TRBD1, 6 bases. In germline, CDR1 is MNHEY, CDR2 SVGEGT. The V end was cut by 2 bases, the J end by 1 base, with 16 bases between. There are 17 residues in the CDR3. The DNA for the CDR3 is TGTGCCAGCAGTTACATGGCAGGGGAACCGCGCACAGATACGCAGTATTTT. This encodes CASSYMAGEPRTDTQYF.

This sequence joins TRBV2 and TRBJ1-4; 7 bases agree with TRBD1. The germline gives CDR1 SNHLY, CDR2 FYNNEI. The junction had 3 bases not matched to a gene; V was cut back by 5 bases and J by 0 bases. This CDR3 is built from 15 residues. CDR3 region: CASSNRGSTNEKLFF. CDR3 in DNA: TGTGCCAGCAGTAACAGGGGTTCAACTAATGAAAAACTGTTTTTT.